This T cell receptor beta chain was identified during a study of molecular identifiers for immune sequencing clone quantification. Naive CD8 T cells were sorted, and the gate applied was CD8+CD4-CCR7+CD45RA+. Remarks on this clonotype: As yet, its antigen is unknown. At one of its ends the junction is not consistent with the germline gene, which may arise from a read error.

Overall study results and limits: Naive cells had under 1% of molecules in clones above 20 RNA copies, effectors over 98%.

For bulk TCR libraries, previously described methods and listed TCR primers were used. TCRdb reprocessed the PCR reads via MiXCR and lists one record per CDR3 protein. The sample consists of 70,000 to 90,000 distinct CDR3 sequences, 21% of them appearing once. The CDR3 spans 12 residues. Germline V lookup: CDR1 SGHVS, CDR2 FNYEAQ. Sequencing was performed on naive CD8+ T cells from blood, with Jurkat cell RNA spiked in. The subset is: FACS-sorted CD8+CD4-CCR7+CD45RA+ naive T cells. This chain connects TRBV7-6 to TRBJ1-1; no clear D. The TCR originated in a human donor in good health. Some libraries in this study had Jurkat cell RNA spiked in. The CDR3 protein is CVSSLIGTEAFF. CDR3 in DNA: TGTGTCAGCAGCTTAATAGGCACTGAAGCTTTCTTT.